This T cell receptor (beta chain) was identified during a study of T-cell memory formation after mild COVID-19. About the research overall: For the most part, TCR clusters were specific to one donor.

The CDR3 spans 15 residues. Germline CDR1 and CDR2: SGHVS and FQNEAQ. Trimming took 5 bases from V and 6 from J; bases not matched to a gene: 10. Notes on the study in general: Cross-reactive memory seemingly joined, as some responding clones were found in pre-infection memory.

Points on this clonotype: Antigen unknown.

TCRdb recomputed calls from the 5' RACE reads with MiXCR, one row per CDR3 protein. The sample consists of 200,000 to 300,000 distinct CDR3 sequences, roughly 17% of them appearing once. What was sequenced was PBMCs or a T cell subset sorted from them (not recorded which). The gene calls are TRBV7-8 and TRBJ2-4; the match to TRBD2 covers 7 bases. This receptor was identified in a man aged 18 to 29 who had mild COVID-19 (a few samples of this study predate the infection). Cell type and time point are not known. This CDR3 is CASSRPRGGGNIQYF. DNA of the CDR3: TGTGCCAGCAGCCGACCTAGGGGCGGGGGAAACATTCAGTACTTC.